This paragraph covers one T cell receptor (beta chain) sequence. The target antigen is unknown. TCRdb used MiXCR to reprocess the reads, holding one entry per CDR3 protein. There are more than 400,000 distinct CDR3 sequences in the sample; 26% occur only once, and less than 15% lies in the top ten. This CDR3 contains 15 residues. V dropped 7 bases and J dropped 1 base, with 19 bases sitting between them. The germline gives CDR1 DFQATT, CDR2 SNEGSKA (reference sequence). This entry comes from a study of T cell repertoires in cytomegalovirus infection. General observations from the study: CMV-specific HLA-C-restricted TCR beta clonotypes dominated the ex vivo response.

The source of this sequence is a human donor in good health (CMV status not recorded). Some clones in this sample may be carry-over from other donors' samples. The chain carries TRBV20-1 and TRBJ2-5, with a tentative D call TRBD1 (5 bases). Sequencing was done on a sample of PBMCs. Here the CDR3 DNA reads TGCAGTGTCCCAAGGCTTGATAGGGGCCAAGAGACCCAGTACTTC. The encoded protein is CSVPRLDRGQETQYF.